The rows below give T cell receptor beta chains drawn from one sample of a study of blood T cell repertoires in COVID-19. Data came from immunoSEQ multiplex PCR; TCRdb stores just in-frame clones and leaves some out. The sample consists of 250,000 to 350,000 clones, around 89% of them appearing once. Sequenced material: peripheral blood. These receptor sequences come from a man aged 30 to 39 with acute or convalescent COVID-19. Each CDR3 is given with its conserved first and last residue. Each record gives: CDR3 protein, CDR3 DNA, D gene, V gene, J gene, clone size. D genes are given only for firm matches. The listing skips clone size in some rows; elsewhere it reads once, few, many or a size class.

CDR3: CASSKTSGRGYEQYF
DNA: TGTGCCAGCAGCAAGACTAGCGGGAGAGGCTACGAGCAGTACTTC
D: TRBD2
V: TRBV6-6
J: TRBJ2-7
size: NA

CDR3: CASSLVEGVGEAFF
DNA: TGCGCCAGCAGCTTGGTAGAGGGGGTGGGTGAAGCTTTCTTT
D: NA
V: TRBV5-1
J: TRBJ1-1
size: NA

CDR3: CASSSQGNTEAFF
DNA: TGTGCCAGCAGCTCGCAGGGAAACACTGAAGCTTTCTTT
D: NA
V: TRBV7-3
J: TRBJ1-1
size: NA

CDR3: CASSEELAGDYEQYF
DNA: TGTGCCAGCAGTGAAGAACTAGCGGGAGACTACGAGCAGTACTTC
D: TRBD2
V: TRBV2
J: TRBJ2-7
size: NA

CDR3: CASSQRLAGDGGQFF
DNA: TGTGCCAGCAGCCAGCGACTAGCGGGAGACGGGGGGCAGTTCTTC
D: TRBD2
V: TRBV14
J: TRBJ2-1
size: NA

CDR3: CASSKTGETNTEAFF
DNA: TGTGCCAGCAGTAAGACAGGAGAAACGAACACTGAAGCTTTCTTT
D: NA
V: TRBV6-5
J: TRBJ1-1
size: NA

CDR3: CASPRTSGGAVEQFF
DNA: TGTGCCTCCCCAAGGACTAGCGGGGGGGCTGTTGAGCAGTTCTTC
D: TRBD2
V: TRBV30
J: TRBJ2-1
size: NA

CDR3: CASSEATGGFWLINEQFF
DNA: TGTGCCAGCAGTGAAGCCACGGGGGGCTTCTGGCTAATCAATGAGCAGTTCTTC
D: NA
V: TRBV2
J: TRBJ2-1
size: NA

CDR3: CASSSFLKQGYSNQPQHF
DNA: TGTGCCAGCAGTTCCTTCCTTAAACAGGGCTACAGCAATCAGCCCCAGCATTTT
D: NA
V: TRBV28
J: TRBJ1-5
size: NA

CDR3: CSVGQGLSYEQYF
DNA: TGCAGCGTTGGCCAGGGGCTTTCTTACGAGCAGTACTTC
D: NA
V: TRBV29-1
J: TRBJ2-7
size: NA

CDR3: CAISESSYNEQFF
DNA: TGTGCCATCAGTGAGTCGTCATACAATGAGCAGTTCTTC
D: NA
V: TRBV10-3
J: TRBJ2-1
size: NA

CDR3: CASSPGTTGGNTIYF
DNA: TGCGCCAGCAGCCCCGGCACGACGGGGGGAAACACCATATATTTT
D: NA
V: TRBV5-1
J: TRBJ1-3
size: NA

CDR3: CASSSPSQGQANYGYTF
DNA: TGTGCCAGCAGCTCCCCATCCCAGGGACAGGCGAACTATGGCTACACCTTC
D: TRBD1
V: TRBV7-9
J: TRBJ1-2
size: NA

CDR3: CASSMWAGDLGEQFF
DNA: TGTGCCAGTAGTATGTGGGCAGGGGATTTGGGTGAGCAGTTCTTC
D: NA
V: TRBV19
J: TRBJ2-1
size: NA

CDR3: CSASDYEQYF
DNA: TGCAGTGCCTCAGACTACGAGCAGTACTTC
D: NA
V: TRBV20-1
J: TRBJ2-7
size: NA

CDR3: CASSAGGPLDEQYF
DNA: TGTGCCAGCAGCGCAGGGGGCCCTCTCGACGAGCAGTACTTC
D: TRBD1
V: TRBV28
J: TRBJ2-7
size: NA

CDR3: CASSPFGDEQFF
DNA: TGCGCCAGCAGCCCTTTCGGTGATGAGCAGTTCTTC
D: NA
V: TRBV4-1
J: TRBJ2-1
size: NA

CDR3: CASSLRDLNEKLFF
DNA: TGTGCCAGTAGTTTGAGGGATCTTAATGAAAAACTGTTTTTT
D: NA
V: TRBV19
J: TRBJ1-4
size: NA

CDR3: CSVEGQGGHNTEAFF
DNA: TGCAGCGTTGAAGGACAGGGAGGTCACAACACTGAAGCTTTCTTT
D: TRBD1
V: TRBV29-1
J: TRBJ1-1
size: NA

CDR3: CASSQNLALRDEQYF
DNA: TGTGCCAGCAGCCAAAATCTAGCGTTGAGGGACGAGCAGTACTTC
D: NA
V: TRBV3-1/TRBV3-2
J: TRBJ2-7
size: NA

CDR3: CASSWTLGGELFF
DNA: TGTGCCAGCAGTTGGACTTTGGGCGGGGAGCTGTTTTTT
D: NA
V: TRBV12-3/TRBV12-4
J: TRBJ2-2
size: NA

CDR3: CASSSRMDWGYTF
DNA: TGTGCCAGCAGCTCCCGGATGGACTGGGGCTACACCTTC
D: NA
V: TRBV7-9
J: TRBJ1-2
size: NA

CDR3: CASSPNKQGSYEQYF
DNA: TGTGCCAGCTCACCAAACAAACAGGGGTCCTACGAGCAGTACTTC
D: TRBD1
V: TRBV18
J: TRBJ2-7
size: NA

CDR3: CASSPGEGRNTEAFF
DNA: TGTGCCAGCAGCCCAGGGGAGGGGAGGAACACTGAAGCTTTCTTT
D: NA
V: TRBV7-9
J: TRBJ1-1
size: NA

CDR3: CASTSGGSGQPQHF
DNA: TGTGCCAGCACCTCCGGGGGTTCGGGTCAGCCCCAGCATTTT
D: NA
V: TRBV28
J: TRBJ1-5
size: NA

CDR3: CASSDPRLVRAGELFF
DNA: TGCGCCAGCAGCGACCCGAGGCTGGTTCGGGCCGGGGAGCTGTTTTTT
D: NA
V: TRBV4-1
J: TRBJ2-2
size: NA

CDR3: CASSIRSYGYTF
DNA: TGTGCCAGTAGTATACGGAGCTATGGCTACACCTTC
D: NA
V: TRBV19
J: TRBJ1-2
size: NA

CDR3: CASSDQGRQPQHF
DNA: TGTGCCAGCAGCGATCAGGGAAGGCAGCCCCAGCATTTT
D: NA
V: TRBV6-5
J: TRBJ1-5
size: few

CDR3: CATGQSYEQYF
DNA: TGTGCCACAGGACAGTCCTACGAGCAGTACTTC
D: NA
V: TRBV28
J: TRBJ2-7
size: once

CDR3: CASSFSIRRTSGRRKNTGELFF
DNA: TGTGCCAGCAGTTTTTCCATCCGGAGGACTAGCGGGAGACGGAAGAACACCGGGGAGCTGTTTTTT
D: TRBD2
V: TRBV28
J: TRBJ2-2
size: NA

CDR3: CASSQVGQPTGELFF
DNA: TGTGCCAGCAGCCAAGTAGGACAGCCAACCGGGGAGCTGTTTTTT
D: NA
V: TRBV4-2
J: TRBJ2-2
size: NA

CDR3: CASSRGTTNEQFF
DNA: TGTGCCAGCAGCCGAGGGACAACCAATGAGCAGTTCTTC
D: NA
V: TRBV11-3
J: TRBJ2-1
size: NA

CDR3: CASSPIVSRQGGDQPQHF
DNA: TGTGCCAGCAGTCCAATCGTATCAAGGCAGGGAGGTGATCAGCCCCAGCATTTT
D: NA
V: TRBV28
J: TRBJ1-5
size: few

CDR3: CASSPRQDSGELFF
DNA: TGTGCCAGCTCCCCCCGGCAGGACTCCGGGGAGCTGTTTTTT
D: NA
V: TRBV18
J: TRBJ2-2
size: once

CDR3: CASSTANRRNTEAFF
DNA: TGTGCCAGCAGTACGGCGAACAGGCGGAACACTGAAGCTTTCTTT
D: NA
V: TRBV2
J: TRBJ1-1
size: NA

CDR3: CASSNLEGGGGGTEAFF
DNA: TGCGCCAGCAGCAACCTCGAAGGGGGCGGAGGCGGCACTGAAGCTTTCTTT
D: TRBD1
V: TRBV4-1
J: TRBJ1-1
size: NA

CDR3: CASSLAGLYGYTF
DNA: TGTGCCAGCAGCTTGGCAGGGCTTTATGGCTACACCTTC
D: NA
V: TRBV5-4
J: TRBJ1-2
size: once

CDR3: CASSRSGTGKETQYF
DNA: TGTGCCAGCAGCCGATCCGGGACAGGGAAAGAGACCCAGTACTTC
D: TRBD1
V: TRBV28
J: TRBJ2-5
size: NA

CDR3: CAISPAGSSGANVLTF
DNA: TGTGCCATCAGTCCAGCGGGTAGCTCTGGGGCCAACGTCCTGACTTTC
D: NA
V: TRBV10-3
J: TRBJ2-6
size: NA

CDR3: CASSQGGTRFDEQFF
DNA: TGTGCCAGCAGCCAAGGTGGAACTAGGTTCGATGAGCAGTTCTTC
D: NA
V: TRBV3-1/TRBV3-2
J: TRBJ2-1
size: once

CDR3: CASSVDGAPTEAFF
DNA: TGTGCCAGCAGCGTAGATGGGGCCCCCACTGAAGCTTTCTTT
D: NA
V: TRBV9
J: TRBJ1-1
size: NA